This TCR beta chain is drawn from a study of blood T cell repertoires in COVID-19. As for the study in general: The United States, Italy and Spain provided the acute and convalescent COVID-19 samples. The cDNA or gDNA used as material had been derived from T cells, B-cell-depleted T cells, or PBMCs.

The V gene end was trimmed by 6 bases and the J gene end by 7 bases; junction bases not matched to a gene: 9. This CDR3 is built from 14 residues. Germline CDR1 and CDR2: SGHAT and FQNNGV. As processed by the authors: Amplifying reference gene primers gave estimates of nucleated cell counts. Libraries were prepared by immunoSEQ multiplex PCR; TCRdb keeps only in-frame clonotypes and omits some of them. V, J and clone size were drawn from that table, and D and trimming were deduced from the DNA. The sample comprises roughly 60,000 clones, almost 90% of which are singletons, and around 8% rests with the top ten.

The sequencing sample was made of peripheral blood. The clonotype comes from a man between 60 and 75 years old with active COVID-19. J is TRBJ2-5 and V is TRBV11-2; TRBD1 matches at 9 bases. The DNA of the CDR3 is TGTGCCAGCAGGACACAGGGGGCCCGAGGGACCCAGTACTTC. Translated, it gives CASRTQGARGTQYF.